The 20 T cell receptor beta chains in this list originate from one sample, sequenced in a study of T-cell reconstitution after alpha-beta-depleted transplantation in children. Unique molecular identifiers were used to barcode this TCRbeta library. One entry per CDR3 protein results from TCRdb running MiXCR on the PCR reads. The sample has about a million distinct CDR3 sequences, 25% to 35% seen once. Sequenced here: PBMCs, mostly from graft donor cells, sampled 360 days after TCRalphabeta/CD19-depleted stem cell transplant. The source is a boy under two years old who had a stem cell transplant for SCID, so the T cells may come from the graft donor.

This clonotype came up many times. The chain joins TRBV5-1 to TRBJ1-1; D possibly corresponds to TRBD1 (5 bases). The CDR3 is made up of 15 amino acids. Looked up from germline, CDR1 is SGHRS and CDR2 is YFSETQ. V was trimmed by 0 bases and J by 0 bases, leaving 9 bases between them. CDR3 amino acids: CASSLVGGMNTEAFF. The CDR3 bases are TGCGCCAGCAGCTTGGTGGGGGGGATGAACACTGAAGCTTTCTTT.

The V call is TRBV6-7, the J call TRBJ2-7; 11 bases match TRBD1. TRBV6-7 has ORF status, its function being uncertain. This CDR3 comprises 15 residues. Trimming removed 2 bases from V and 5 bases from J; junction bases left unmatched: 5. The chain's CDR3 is CASSYEGQGVNEQYF. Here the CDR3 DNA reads TGTGCCAGCAGTTACGAGGGACAGGGGGTCAACGAGCAGTACTTC.

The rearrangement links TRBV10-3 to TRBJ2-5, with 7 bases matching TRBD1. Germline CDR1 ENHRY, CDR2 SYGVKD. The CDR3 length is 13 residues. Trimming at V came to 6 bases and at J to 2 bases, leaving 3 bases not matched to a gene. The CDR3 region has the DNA TGTGCCATCAGCGGGACAGAACAAGAGACCCAGTACTTC. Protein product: CAISGTEQETQYF.

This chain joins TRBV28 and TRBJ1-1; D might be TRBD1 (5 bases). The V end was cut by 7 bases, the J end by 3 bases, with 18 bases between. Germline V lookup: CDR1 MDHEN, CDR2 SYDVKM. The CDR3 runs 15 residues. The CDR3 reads CASTPSGRGDTEAFF. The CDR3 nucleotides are TGTGCCAGCACCCCCTCAGGGAGAGGGGACACTGAAGCTTTCTTT.

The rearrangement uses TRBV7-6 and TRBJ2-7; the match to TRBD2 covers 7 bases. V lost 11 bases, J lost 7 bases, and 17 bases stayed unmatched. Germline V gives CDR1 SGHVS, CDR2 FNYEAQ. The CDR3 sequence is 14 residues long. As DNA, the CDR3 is TGTGCCGTGGGGGTAGACCTCTTCGGGGGGGAGCAGTACTTC. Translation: CAVGVDLFGGEQYF.

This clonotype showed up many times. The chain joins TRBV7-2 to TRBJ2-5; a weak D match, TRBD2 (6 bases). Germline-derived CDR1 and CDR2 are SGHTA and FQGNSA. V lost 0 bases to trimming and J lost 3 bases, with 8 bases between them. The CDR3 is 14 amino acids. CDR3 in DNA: TGTGCCAGCAGCTTAGCGGGGGGTGAAGAGACCCAGTACTTC. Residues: CASSLAGGEETQYF.

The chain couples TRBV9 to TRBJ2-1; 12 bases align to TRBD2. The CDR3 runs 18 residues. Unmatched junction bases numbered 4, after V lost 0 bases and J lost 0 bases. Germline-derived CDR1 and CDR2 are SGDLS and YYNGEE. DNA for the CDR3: TGTGCCAGCAGCGTAGAACTAGCGGGGGGAAGCTCCTACAATGAGCAGTTCTTC. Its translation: CASSVELAGGSSYNEQFF.

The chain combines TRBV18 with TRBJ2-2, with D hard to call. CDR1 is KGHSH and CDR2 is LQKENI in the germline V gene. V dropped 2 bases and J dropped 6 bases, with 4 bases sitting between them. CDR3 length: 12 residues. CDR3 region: CASSPVPGELFF. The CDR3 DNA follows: TGTGCCAGCTCACCAGTTCCCGGGGAGCTGTTTTTT.

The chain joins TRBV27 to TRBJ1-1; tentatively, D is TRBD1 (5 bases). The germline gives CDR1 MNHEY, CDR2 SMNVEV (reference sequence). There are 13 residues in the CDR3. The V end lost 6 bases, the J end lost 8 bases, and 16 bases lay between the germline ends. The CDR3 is CASSSGRRPEAFF. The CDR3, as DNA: TGTGCCAGCAGCTCGGGACGGCGGCCCGAAGCTTTCTTT.

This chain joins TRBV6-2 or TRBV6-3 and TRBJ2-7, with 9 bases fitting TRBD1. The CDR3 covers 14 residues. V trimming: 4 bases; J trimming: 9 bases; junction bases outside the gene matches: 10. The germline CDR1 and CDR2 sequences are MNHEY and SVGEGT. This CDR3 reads CASSLLTGGTVQYF. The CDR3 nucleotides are TGTGCCAGCAGTTTGCTGACAGGGGGTACTGTGCAGTACTTC.

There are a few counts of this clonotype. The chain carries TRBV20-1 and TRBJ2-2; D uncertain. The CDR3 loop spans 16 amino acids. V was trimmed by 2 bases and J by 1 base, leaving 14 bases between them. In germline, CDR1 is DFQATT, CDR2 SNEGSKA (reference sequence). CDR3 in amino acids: CSARSLLSGNTGELFF. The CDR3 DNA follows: TGCAGTGCTAGAAGTCTCTTATCGGGGAACACCGGGGAGCTGTTTTTT.

The CDR3 DNA sequence: TGCGCCAGCAGCTTCCCCGACAATATTGGCACCGGGGAGCTGTTTTTT. Translating it yields CASSFPDNIGTGELFF. V gene TRBV5-1 combines with J gene TRBJ2-2; D uncertain. There are 16 residues in the CDR3. V lost 2 bases and J 4 bases, leaving 15 bases between the germline ends. From germline, CDR1 is SGHRS and CDR2 YFSETQ.

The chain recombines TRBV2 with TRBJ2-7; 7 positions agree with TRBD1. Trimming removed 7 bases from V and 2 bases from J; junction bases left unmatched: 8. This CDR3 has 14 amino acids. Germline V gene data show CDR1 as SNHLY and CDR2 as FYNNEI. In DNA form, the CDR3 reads TGTGCCAGCACCTCTGGGCAGGGGGCCTACGAGCAGTACTTC. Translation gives CASTSGQGAYEQYF.

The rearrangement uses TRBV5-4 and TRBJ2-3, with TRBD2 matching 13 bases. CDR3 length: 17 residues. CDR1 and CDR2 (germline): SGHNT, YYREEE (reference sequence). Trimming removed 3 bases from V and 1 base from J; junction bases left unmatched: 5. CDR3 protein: CASSSRTSGGGTDTQYF. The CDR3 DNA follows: TGTGCCAGCAGCTCCCGGACTAGCGGGGGTGGCACAGATACGCAGTATTTT.

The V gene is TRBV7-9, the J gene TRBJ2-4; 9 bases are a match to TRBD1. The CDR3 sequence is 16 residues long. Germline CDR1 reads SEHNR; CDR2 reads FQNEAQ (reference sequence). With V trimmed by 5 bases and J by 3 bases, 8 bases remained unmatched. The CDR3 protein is CASSRGTGYHKNIQYF. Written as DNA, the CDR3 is TGTGCCAGCAGCCGCGGGACAGGGTATCACAAAAACATTCAGTACTTC.

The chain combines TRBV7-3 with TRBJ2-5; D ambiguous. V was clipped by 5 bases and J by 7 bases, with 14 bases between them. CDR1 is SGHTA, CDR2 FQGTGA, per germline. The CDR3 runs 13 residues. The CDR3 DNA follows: TGTGCCAGCAGCCCCGTCGGGTGGGGGACCCAGTACTTC. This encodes CASSPVGWGTQYF.

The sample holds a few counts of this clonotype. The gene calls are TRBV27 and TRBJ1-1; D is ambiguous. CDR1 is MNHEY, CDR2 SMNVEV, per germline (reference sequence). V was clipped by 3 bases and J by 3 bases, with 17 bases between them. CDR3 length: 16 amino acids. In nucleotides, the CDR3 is TGTGCCAGCAGTTTTAGTAGAGGGAGTGTAGACACTGAAGCTTTCTTT. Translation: CASSFSRGSVDTEAFF.

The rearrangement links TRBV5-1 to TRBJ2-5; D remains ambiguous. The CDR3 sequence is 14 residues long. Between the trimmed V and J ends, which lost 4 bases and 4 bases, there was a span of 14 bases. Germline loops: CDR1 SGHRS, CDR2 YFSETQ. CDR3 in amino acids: CASSHQTSTETQYF. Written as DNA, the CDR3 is TGCGCCAGCAGCCACCAGACGTCCACAGAGACCCAGTACTTC.

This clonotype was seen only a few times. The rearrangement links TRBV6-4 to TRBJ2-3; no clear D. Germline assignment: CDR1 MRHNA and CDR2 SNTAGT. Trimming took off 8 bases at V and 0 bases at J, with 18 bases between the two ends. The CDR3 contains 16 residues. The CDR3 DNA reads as TGTGCCAGCGCACCGGAAGGCCAAACTAGCACAGATACGCAGTATTTT. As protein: CASAPEGQTSTDTQYF.

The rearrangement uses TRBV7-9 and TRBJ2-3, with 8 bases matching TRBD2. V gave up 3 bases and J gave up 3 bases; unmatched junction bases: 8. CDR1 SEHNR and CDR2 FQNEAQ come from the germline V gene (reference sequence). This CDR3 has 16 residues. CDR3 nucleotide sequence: TGTGCCAGCAGCTTGGGACTAGTAGGCTCTACAGATACGCAGTATTTT. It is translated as CASSLGLVGSTDTQYF.